A selection of T cell receptor beta chains follows, all from one sample in a study of blood T cell repertoires in COVID-19. Assay used: immunoSEQ multiplex PCR; TCRdb lists only in-frame clones, some missing. The table lists approximately 330,000 clones, 85% to 90% of them singletons, with about 1% in the top ten. Sequencing used peripheral blood. The receptors were sampled from a woman aged 40 to 49 with COVID-19, enrolled during active disease. The CDR3 runs from the conserved cysteine through the conserved F or W. The order of the fields is CDR3 length, clone size, V gene, J gene, D gene, CDR3 DNA, CDR3 protein. The D gene is left open where the match is weak. Only part of the rows carry a size: once, few, many, or a class if the clone is expanded.

12	.	TRBV19	TRBJ2-3	TRBD1	TGTGCCAGTAGTATCAGGGGGGATACGCAGTATTTT	CASSIRGDTQYF
15	.	TRBV9	TRBJ1-1	.	TGTGCCAGCAGCCCCTGGGGGGGCGAGAACACTGAAGCTTTCTTT	CASSPWGGENTEAFF
14	.	TRBV28	TRBJ2-3	TRBD1	TGTGCCAGCAAACAGGGGAGAAGAACAGATACGCAGTATTTT	CASKQGRRTDTQYF
14	.	TRBV27	TRBJ1-1	.	TGTGCCAGCAGTTTGCGGGCAGGGAACACTGAAGCTTTCTTT	CASSLRAGNTEAFF
14	.	TRBV21-1	TRBJ1-1	.	TGTGCCAGCAGCACCCGCATACAGGGGAATGAAGCTTTCTTT	CASSTRIQGNEAFF
12	.	TRBV9	TRBJ1-4	.	TGTGCCTCAGGGCAGCCGAATGAAAAACTGTTTTTT	CASGQPNEKLFF
14	.	TRBV27	TRBJ2-7	.	TGTGCCAGCCGACCAAGGGGGAGTGGATACGAGCAGTACTTC	CASRPRGSGYEQYF
15	once	TRBV15	TRBJ2-7	TRBD2	TGTGCCACCAGCAGAGCAAGCGGGGGGACCTACGAGCAGTACTTC	CATSRASGGTYEQYF
16	.	TRBV7-3	TRBJ1-2	.	TGTGCCAGCAGCTTAAAGGTACCAGGGGTAAACTATGGCTACACCTTC	CASSLKVPGVNYGYTF
12	.	TRBV6-5	TRBJ1-1	.	TGTGCCAGCCAACTTACCCCCTCTGAAGCTTTCTTT	CASQLTPSEAFF
14	.	TRBV20-1	TRBJ2-7	.	TGCAGTGCTAGTAGACAGCCAAGAACCTACGAGCAGTACTTC	CSASRQPRTYEQYF
15	.	TRBV28	TRBJ1-6	.	TGTGCCAGCACCTATCGGGAGGGTAGGGATTCACCCCTCCACTTT	CASTYREGRDSPLHF
15	.	TRBV28	TRBJ2-2	.	TGTGCCAGCAGTTCACAGGGTTGGGACACCGGGGAGCTGTTTTTT	CASSSQGWDTGELFF
14	.	TRBV3-1/TRBV3-2	TRBJ1-5	.	TGTGCCAGCAGCCAAGAAGGAAGGGGCCAGCCCCAGCATTTT	CASSQEGRGQPQHF
15	once	TRBV28	TRBJ2-2	TRBD1	TGTGCCAGCAGTTTTGACAGGGGAGTCACCGGGGAGCTGTTTTTT	CASSFDRGVTGELFF
13	.	TRBV6-6	TRBJ1-4	.	TGTGCCAGCAGCTCACGGGTGGGTGAAAAACTGTTTTTT	CASSSRVGEKLFF
15	.	TRBV7-9	TRBJ2-7	.	TGTGCCAGCAGCTTAGCGGGGGGCGGGAGTGGCGAGCAGTACTTC	CASSLAGGGSGEQYF
17	.	TRBV5-1	TRBJ2-1	.	TGCGCCAGCAGCTCCCTAGCTGGGTTTAGCTCCTACAATGAGCAGTTCTTC	CASSSLAGFSSYNEQFF
16	.	TRBV27	TRBJ2-3	.	TGTGCCAGCAGTCGTTCGTGGGGAGCTAGCACAGATACGCAGTATTTT	CASSRSWGASTDTQYF
14	.	TRBV7-2	TRBJ1-5	TRBD1	TGTGCCAGCAGAGTGAGACAGGGTGAGCAGCCCCAGCATTTT	CASRVRQGEQPQHF
15	.	TRBV5-1	TRBJ2-3	TRBD2	TGCGCCAGCAGCTTTCTAGCGGGGTTCACAGATACGCAGTATTTT	CASSFLAGFTDTQYF
17	.	TRBV10-3	TRBJ2-1	TRBD2	TGTGCCATCAGTACTTCACTTGGGCGGGAGCCATACAATGAGCAGTTCTTC	CAISTSLGREPYNEQFF
15	.	TRBV6-5	TRBJ1-1	.	TGTGCCAGCAGTTACTCGGCTCCAGGTACTCTTGAAGCTTTCTTT	CASSYSAPGTLEAFF
14	.	TRBV6-2/TRBV6-3	TRBJ1-1	.	TGTGCCAGCAGTTCTCTACCCGTGAACACTGAAGCTTTCTTT	CASSSLPVNTEAFF
17	few	TRBV19	TRBJ1-3	TRBD1	TGTGCCAGTCCATTCCGGACAGGGAGGGAGGGGGAGGACACCATATATTTT	CASPFRTGREGEDTIYF
16	.	TRBV7-6	TRBJ1-6	.	TGTGCCAGCAGCTTTGCACTGGGGGCTATGAATTCACCCCTCCACTTT	CASSFALGAMNSPLHF
11	.	TRBV20-1	TRBJ2-3	TRBD2	TGCAGTGCTAATCCGGGACTAACGCAGTATTTT	CSANPGLTQYF
15	.	TRBV19	TRBJ1-2	TRBD1	TGTGCCAGTAGTATAGTTGGGACAGGCAGGGGTGGCTACACCTTC	CASSIVGTGRGGYTF
14	.	TRBV9	TRBJ1-2	TRBD1	TGTGCCAGCAGACCGACAGGGGCGGACTATGGCTACACCTTC	CASRPTGADYGYTF
15	once	TRBV6-6	TRBJ1-2	.	TGTGCCAGCACCCTTTTGACAGCTACCTCCTATGGCTACACCTTC	CASTLLTATSYGYTF
13	once	TRBV18	TRBJ1-5	.	TGTGCCAGCTCACCCCAGGACTTAGGGACCCAGCATTTT	CASSPQDLGTQHF
15	once	TRBV5-1	TRBJ2-5	.	TGCGCCAGCAGCTTGGTCCGGGGGGCCGAGGAGACCCAGTACTTC	CASSLVRGAEETQYF
16	.	TRBV9	TRBJ2-3	.	TGTGCCAGCAGCGTAGCTCCGACAACTAGCACAGATACGCAGTATTTT	CASSVAPTTSTDTQYF
13	.	TRBV5-1	TRBJ1-1	TRBD1	TGCGCCAGCAGCTTCTACAGGGGGGGAGAAGCTTTCTTT	CASSFYRGGEAFF
15	.	TRBV18	TRBJ2-1	.	TGTGCCAGCTCACCACGGGGCGCCGGACAGAATGAGCAGTTCTTC	CASSPRGAGQNEQFF
17	.	TRBV5-6	TRBJ2-7	TRBD2	TGTGCCAGCAGTATTTTCGAGCCGGGACTAGCGGGAGACGAGCAGTACTTC	CASSIFEPGLAGDEQYF
14	.	TRBV7-2	TRBJ1-2	.	TGTGCCAGCAGCGAGGTGGACAGATACTATGGCTACACCTTC	CASSEVDRYYGYTF
13	once	TRBV5-1	TRBJ1-3	.	TGCGCCAGCAGCGAGGAGAGAGGAAACACCATATATTTT	CASSEERGNTIYF